The rows below give T cell receptor beta chains drawn from one sample of a study of tumor-infiltrating lymphocytes in primary liver carcinoma. TCRdb reprocessed the multiplex PCR reads via MiXCR and lists one record per CDR3 protein. The sample has about 210,000 distinct CDR3 sequences, about 65% seen once; the top ten hold roughly 7%. What was sequenced was peripheral blood. These receptors were collected from a woman in her sixties or seventies with primary liver carcinoma and hepatitis B virus infection. Each CDR3 is given with its conserved first and last residue. The listing skips clone size in some rows; elsewhere it reads once, few, many or a size class.

size | length | J | V | CDR3
- | 17 | TRBJ1-1 | TRBV23-1 | CASSPTRNRVVNTEAFF
few | 14 | TRBJ1-1 | TRBV11-2 | CASSSHRGFTEAFF
- | 16 | TRBJ2-1 | TRBV5-1 | CASSLDGEGTLDEQFF
- | 15 | TRBJ1-6 | TRBV7-9 | CASSGGNSGNSPLHF
- | 14 | TRBJ2-2 | TRBV11-2 | CACSSLAGDGELFF
- | 14 | TRBJ1-5 | TRBV10-3 | CAISKTGPNQPQHF
few | 12 | TRBJ2-5 | TRBV12-3/TRBV12-4 | CASKGGQETHYF
- | 14 | TRBJ2-1 | TRBV29-1 | CSVDVAGLYNEQFF
- | 17 | TRBJ2-7 | TRBV12-3/TRBV12-4 | CASSLGLAGGKLFEHYF
many | 14 | TRBJ2-1 | TRBV6-2/TRBV6-3 | CASLSPRTSHEQFF
few | 14 | TRBJ2-2 | TRBV11-2 | CVSSRREGSGELFF
many | 13 | TRBJ2-1 | TRBV4-2 | CASSQSDREVQFF
- | 16 | TRBJ2-5 | TRBV5-1 | CASSLGQGARPETRYF
- | 14 | TRBJ2-4 | TRBV11-3 | CASSYLVAKNIEYF
- | 14 | TRBJ2-7 | TRBV11-2 | CTSNLGGTLYEQYF
- | 15 | TRBJ2-1 | TRBV11-1 | CFSTGPHIAGNEQFF
- | 13 | TRBJ1-2 | TRBV28 | CASSADRNHGYTF
- | 17 | TRBJ2-1 | TRBV5-1 | CASSTALLTSGYNEQFF
- | 13 | TRBJ1-1 | TRBV6-1 | CASTTETGTGAFF
- | 15 | TRBJ1-2 | TRBV5-1 | CASSLEGDSNYGYTF
- | 11 | TRBJ2-1 | TRBV28 | CASSWLYEQFF